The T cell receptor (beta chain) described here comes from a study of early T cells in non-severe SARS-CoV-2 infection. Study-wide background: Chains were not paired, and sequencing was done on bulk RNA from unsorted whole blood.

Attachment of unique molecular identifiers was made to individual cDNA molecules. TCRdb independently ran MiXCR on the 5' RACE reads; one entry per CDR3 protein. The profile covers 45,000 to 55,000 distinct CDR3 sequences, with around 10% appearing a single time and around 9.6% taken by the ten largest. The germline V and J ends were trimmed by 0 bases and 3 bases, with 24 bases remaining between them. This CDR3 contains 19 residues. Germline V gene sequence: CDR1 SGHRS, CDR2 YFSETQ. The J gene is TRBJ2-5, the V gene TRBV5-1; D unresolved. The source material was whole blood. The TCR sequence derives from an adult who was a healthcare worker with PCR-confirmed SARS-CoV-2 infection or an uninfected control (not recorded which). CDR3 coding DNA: TGCGCCAGCAGCTTGGTAGGCTTTAGCTATAAGTCTTCGGAAGAGACCCAGTACTTC. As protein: CASSLVGFSYKSSEETQYF.